The source of this T cell receptor (beta chain) is a study of T-cell reconstitution after alpha-beta-depleted transplantation in children. Construction of the TCRbeta library involved unique molecular identifiers. TCRdb analysed the PCR reads with MiXCR anew, one entry per CDR3 protein. The sample records about 260,000 distinct CDR3 sequences, roughly 11% being singletons. The table lists this clonotype with many counts. The germline gives CDR1 SGDLS, CDR2 YYNGEE. This CDR3 comprises 15 residues. The V and J ends lost 0 bases and 1 base respectively, with 8 bases between them. The sequence was obtained from a male patient aged 2 to 9 who had a stem cell transplant for chronic granulomatous disease, so the T cells may come from the graft donor. Sequenced here: peripheral blood, sampled 180 days after TCRalphabeta/CD19-depleted stem cell transplant. V usage is TRBV9 and J usage is TRBJ2-4, with a possible D match to TRBD2 (6 bases). CDR3 in amino acids: CASSVAGGAKNIQYF. CDR3 nucleotides: TGTGCCAGCAGCGTAGCTGGGGGGGCCAAAAACATTCAGTACTTC.